Below, 17 T cell receptor beta chains from the same sample are listed, as sequenced in a study of blood T cells in healthy people across ages. A second PCR of about 7 to 12 cycles used a sample-barcoded 5' primer and a J-beta primer mix. TCRdb independently ran MiXCR on the 5' RACE reads; one entry per CDR3 protein. The sample carries about 830,000 distinct CDR3 sequences, around two thirds recorded once. The specimen was blood. Receptors originate from a man aged 25-40 years in good health.

The chain recombines TRBV4-3 with TRBJ2-4, with D unclear. The DNA matches TRBJ2-7 better at its end, which makes the J call doubtful. The length of the CDR3 is 16 residues. Germline loops: CDR1 LGHNA, CDR2 YSLEER. This CDR3 is CASSQEPALGLYEQYF. CDR3 coding DNA: TGCGCCAGCAGCCAAGAACCGGCCCTAGGCCTCTACGAGCAGTACTTC.

This clonotype was observed once. The V call is TRBV7-9, the J call TRBJ2-5, with D perhaps matching TRBD1 or TRBD2 (5 bases each). CDR1 SEHNR and CDR2 FQNEAQ come from the germline V gene (reference sequence). With 5 bases removed from V and 5 bases from J, the gap between germline ends came to 12 bases. CDR3 length: 13 amino acids. CDR3 protein: CASSQVREETQYF. CDR3 nucleotide sequence: TGTGCCAGCAGCCAGGTCAGGGAGGAGACCCAGTACTTC.

CDR3 DNA: TGTGCCAGCAGCCACCGGGCTAGCGGGCCCCCCACAGATACGCAGTATTTT. Translating it yields CASSHRASGPPTDTQYF. This sequence joins TRBV14 and TRBJ2-3; 8 bases fit TRBD2. Germline V CDR1 and CDR2: SGHDN, FVKESK. The CDR3 is 17 amino acids. V was pared by 3 bases and J by 2 bases, with 10 bases of the junction left unmatched. Full variable domain (remainder filled in from reference TRBV14 and TRBJ2-3): EAGVTQFPSHSVIEKGQTVTLRCDPISGHDNLYWYRRVMGKEIKFLLHFVKESKQDESGMPNNRFLAERTGGTYSTLKVQPAELEDSGVYFCASSHRASGPPTDTQYFGPGTRLTVL.

This sequence joins TRBV9 and TRBJ2-7, with D possibly being TRBD2 (5 bases). This CDR3 has 13 residues. Germline V CDR1 and CDR2: SGDLS, YYNGEE. Trimming pared 4 bases from V and 6 bases from J, leaving 14 bases between. The chain's CDR3 is CASSPQFRGEQYF. As DNA, the CDR3 is TGTGCCAGCAGCCCTCAATTCCGGGGCGAGCAGTACTTC.

The V call is TRBV5-1, the J call TRBJ2-1, with D perhaps matching TRBD2 (5 bases). Trimming cost V 6 bases and J 6 bases, with 19 bases left between them. The CDR3 is 15 amino acids. The germline gives CDR1 SGHRS, CDR2 YFSETQ. The CDR3 reads CASIKVAGVGNEQFF. The CDR3 DNA is TGCGCCAGCATCAAGGTGGCCGGGGTCGGCAATGAGCAGTTCTTC. Combining the CDR3 with reference TRBV5-1 and TRBJ2-1 gives the whole variable domain KAGVTQTPRYLIKTRGQQVTLSCSPISGHRSVSWYQQTPGQGLQFLFEYFSETQRNKGNFPGRFSGRQFSNSRSEMNVSTLELGDSALYLCASIKVAGVGNEQFFGPGTRLTVL.

The CDR3 region is CASSLRLAGAPGTDTQYF. The CDR3 DNA is TGTGCCAGCAGCTTAAGGCTAGCGGGGGCCCCTGGCACAGATACGCAGTATTTT. V usage is TRBV7-9 and J usage is TRBJ2-3; 10 nucleotides line up with TRBD2. J was trimmed by 1 base and V by 2 bases; bases with no gene match: 9. Germline V gives CDR1 SEHNR, CDR2 FQNEAQ (reference sequence). CDR3 size: 18 residues.

V usage is TRBV2 and J usage is TRBJ2-1, with TRBD1 identical over 10 bases. Unmatched junction bases numbered 4, after V lost 6 bases and J lost 5 bases. The CDR3 has 14 amino acids. In germline, CDR1 is SNHLY, CDR2 FYNNEI. CDR3 bases: TGTGCCAGCAGCCGGGACAGGGGAGACAATGAGCAGTTCTTC. This translates into CASSRDRGDNEQFF.

The gene calls are TRBV20-1 and TRBJ1-4; tentative D call: TRBD1 (5 bases). Looked up from germline, CDR1 is DFQATT and CDR2 is SNEGSKA (reference sequence). The CDR3 has 12 amino acids. The V end lost 6 bases, the J end lost 4 bases, and 9 bases lay between the germline ends. The chain's CDR3 is CSAGDGNEKLFF. CDR3 nucleotide sequence: TGCAGTGCAGGGGACGGTAATGAAAAACTGTTTTTT.

This clonotype was counted a few times. This rearrangement joins TRBV7-2 to TRBJ2-3; no clear D gene. Per the germline V gene, CDR1 is SGHTA and CDR2 is FQGNSA. CDR3 length: 13 amino acids. Trimming took 3 bases from V and 2 from J, leaving 6 bases between them. The CDR3 DNA reads as TGTGCCAGCAGCTTGCTACTCACAGATACGCAGTATTTT. As protein: CASSLLLTDTQYF. Combining the CDR3 with reference TRBV7-2 and TRBJ2-3 gives the whole variable domain GAGVSQSPSNKVTEKGKDVELRCDPISGHTALYWYRQSLGQGLEFLIYFQGNSAPDKSGLPSDRFSAERTGGSVSTLTIQRTQQEDSAVYLCASSLLLTDTQYFGPGTRLTVL.

The rearrangement links TRBV9 to TRBJ1-1; D is unclear. Germline lookup yields CDR1 SGDLS and CDR2 YYNGEE. The CDR3 contains 13 residues. V shed 0 bases and J shed 3 bases, with 6 bases lying between them. The CDR3 region is CASSVEAYTEAFF. The CDR3, as DNA: TGTGCCAGCAGCGTAGAGGCATACACTGAAGCTTTCTTT.

This clonotype came up a few times. The chain couples TRBV9 to TRBJ2-4; D is ambiguous. The CDR3 is 16 amino acids. Germline CDR1 reads SGDLS; CDR2 reads YYNGEE. V was shortened by 0 bases and J by 2 bases, with 12 bases between the two germline ends. CDR3 in DNA: TGTGCCAGCAGCGTAGATCCGGGCCGGTCCAAAAACATTCAGTACTTC. Its protein product is CASSVDPGRSKNIQYF. The complete variable domain, with remaining parts taken from reference TRBV9 and TRBJ2-4, reads DSGVTQTPKHLITATGQRVTLRCSPRSGDLSVYWYQQSLDQGLQFLIQYYNGEERAKGNILERFSAQQFPDLHSELNLSSLELGDSALYFCASSVDPGRSKNIQYFGAGTRLSVL.

J is TRBJ2-1 and V is TRBV12-5; no clear D. This CDR3 has 13 amino acids. The germline CDR1 and CDR2 sequences are LGHNT and FRNRAP. Trimming took off 1 base at V and 6 bases at J, with 7 bases between the two ends. The CDR3 DNA reads TGTGCTAGTGGTTTGGCCTTCGTCAATGAGCAGTTCTTC. Translated, it gives CASGLAFVNEQFF.

CDR3 sequence: CASTDRGSGTSSYNEQFF. The CDR3 DNA reads as TGTGCCAGCACGGACAGGGGCAGCGGGACTAGCTCCTACAATGAGCAGTTCTTC. The chain uses TRBV6-2 or TRBV6-3 and TRBJ2-1, with a weak D call TRBD1 (9 bases). CDR3 length: 18 amino acids. The V gene lost 7 bases and the J gene lost 0 bases, with 22 bases spanning the gap. CDR1 and CDR2 from the germline V gene are MNHEY and SVGEGT.

The rearrangement joins TRBV6-5 to TRBJ1-1; TRBD1 matches 8 bases. The CDR3 sequence is 14 residues long. The ends lost 6 bases at V and 1 base at J; junction bases unmatched: 4. Looked up from germline, CDR1 is MNHEY and CDR2 is SVGAGI. CDR3 in DNA: TGTGCCAGCAGAAGACAGGGGCGGAACACTGAAGCTTTCTTT. Amino acid sequence: CASRRQGRNTEAFF.

This chain links TRBV21-1 with TRBJ1-2; TRBD1 is the table's D call and was not checked against the DNA. TRBV21-1 is shown as a pseudogene. The CDR3 runs to 16 residues. The CDR3, as DNA: TGTGCCAGCAGCAAAGTGGTCACAGGGGTAGGGTATGGCTACACCTTC. As protein: CASSKVVTGVGYGYTF.

This chain links TRBV28 with TRBJ2-5, with 8 nucleotides matching TRBD1. The germline gives CDR1 MDHEN, CDR2 SYDVKM. With V trimmed by 1 base and J by 4 bases, 5 bases remained unmatched. This CDR3 region has 15 residues. The DNA of the CDR3 is TGTGCCAGCAGTTTATCCCCAGGGGGCGGAGAGACCCAGTACTTC. This sequence encodes CASSLSPGGGETQYF.

This clonotype showed up just a few times. The chain carries TRBV5-6 and TRBJ2-5; no definite D call. The length of the CDR3 is 13 residues. V was shortened by 2 bases and J by 5 bases, with 10 bases between the two germline ends. Germline V gives CDR1 SGHDT, CDR2 YYEEEE. CDR3 loop: CASSFSADETQYF. The CDR3 DNA reads as TGTGCCAGCAGCTTCAGTGCGGACGAGACCCAGTACTTC.